One T cell receptor beta chain is described in this entry. Its antigen is undetermined. The length of the CDR3 is 15 residues. CDR1 MGHRA and CDR2 YSYEKL come from the germline V gene. Trimming shortened V by 1 base and J by 0 bases, and 9 bases separated the two germline ends. The data were taken from a study of cytomegalovirus exposure and HLA in healthy donors. Study-level results: The majority of CMV-associated TCR beta chains were reported as apparently HLA-restricted in a later analysis. The authors later linked a missense DCLRE1C variant to TCR beta V- and J-gene trimming. A cluster of highly shared sequence variants was likely a sequencing artifact.

All the people who gave samples were healthy bone marrow donors. The PCR made use of 60 Vbeta and 13 Jbeta primers. Some clones are missing from TCRdb's copy, which holds only in-frame ones; the method was immunoSEQ multiplex PCR. The data contain roughly 150,000 clones, roughly 82% of them singletons. The source is a man aged 30-40 years in good health and CMV-seropositive. The chain uses TRBV4-1 and TRBJ1-2; D may be TRBD1 (6 bases). The sequencing sample was made of PBMCs. The CDR3 nucleotides are TGCGCCAGCAGCCAAGGGACAGCCGCTAACTATGGCTACACCTTC. As protein: CASSQGTAANYGYTF.